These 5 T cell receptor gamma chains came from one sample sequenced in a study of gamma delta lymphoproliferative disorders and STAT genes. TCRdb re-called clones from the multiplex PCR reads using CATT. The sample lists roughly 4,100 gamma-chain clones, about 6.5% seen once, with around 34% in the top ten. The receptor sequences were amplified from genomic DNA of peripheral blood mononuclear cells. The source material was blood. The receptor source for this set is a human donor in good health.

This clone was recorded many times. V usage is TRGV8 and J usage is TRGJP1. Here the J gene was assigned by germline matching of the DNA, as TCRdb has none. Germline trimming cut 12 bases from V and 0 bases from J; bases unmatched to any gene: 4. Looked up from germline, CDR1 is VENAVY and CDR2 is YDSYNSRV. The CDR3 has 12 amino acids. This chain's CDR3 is CAADTTGWFKIF. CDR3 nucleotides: TGTGCCGCCGATACCACTGGTTGGTTCAAGATATTT.

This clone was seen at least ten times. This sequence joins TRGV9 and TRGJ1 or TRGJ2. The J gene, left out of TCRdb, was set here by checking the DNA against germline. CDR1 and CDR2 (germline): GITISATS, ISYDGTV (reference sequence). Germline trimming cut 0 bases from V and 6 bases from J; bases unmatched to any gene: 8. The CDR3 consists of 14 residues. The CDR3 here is CALWEVHGFYKKLF. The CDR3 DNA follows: TGTGCCTTGTGGGAGGTGCACGGTTTTTATAAGAAACTCTTT.

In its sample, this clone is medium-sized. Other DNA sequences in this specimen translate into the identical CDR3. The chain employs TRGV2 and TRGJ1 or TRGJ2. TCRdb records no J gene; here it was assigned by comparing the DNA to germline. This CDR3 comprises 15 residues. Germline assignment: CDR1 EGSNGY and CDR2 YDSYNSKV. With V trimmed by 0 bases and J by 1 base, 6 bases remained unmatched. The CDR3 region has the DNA TGTGCCACCTGGGACGGGCCATCTAATTATTATAAGAAACTCTTT. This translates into CATWDGPSNYYKKLF.

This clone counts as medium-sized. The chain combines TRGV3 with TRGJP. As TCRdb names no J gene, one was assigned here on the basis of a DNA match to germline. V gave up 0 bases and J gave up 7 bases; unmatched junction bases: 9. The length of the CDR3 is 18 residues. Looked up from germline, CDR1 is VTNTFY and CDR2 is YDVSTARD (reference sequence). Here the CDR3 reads CATWDRQNRELGKKIKVF. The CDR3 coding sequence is TGTGCCACCTGGGACAGGCAGAATCGGGAGTTGGGCAAAAAAATCAAGGTATTT.

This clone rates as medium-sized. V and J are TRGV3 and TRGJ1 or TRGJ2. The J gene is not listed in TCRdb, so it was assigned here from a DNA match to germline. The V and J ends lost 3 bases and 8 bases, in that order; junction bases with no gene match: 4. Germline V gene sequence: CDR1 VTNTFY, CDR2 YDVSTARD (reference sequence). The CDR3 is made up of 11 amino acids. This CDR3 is CATWDVNKKLF. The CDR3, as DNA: TGTGCCACCTGGGACGTGAATAAGAAACTCTTT.